This T cell receptor (beta chain) was profiled in a study of regulatory T cells in long-lasting Graves disease. Sample time point: persistent/refractory GD, antithyroid drugs over 5 years with positive TRAb. PBMCs provided the RNA from which the TCR library was made. The ends were cut back, 0 bases at V and 6 bases at J, with 11 bases in the middle. Germline CDR1 and CDR2: SEHNR and FQNEAQ (reference sequence). The CDR3 loop spans 14 amino acids. Relying on iRepertoire HTBI primers and Arm-PCR of CDR3 regions, the team built TCR beta libraries. MiXCR, run by TCRdb on the multiplex PCR reads, gives a single entry per CDR3 protein. The table has 500,000 to 700,000 distinct CDR3 sequences, around 30% seen once. This clonotype was counted ten times or more.

Sequences were derived from peripheral blood mononuclear cells (PBMCs), sampled when the disease was refractory, from a patient treated with antithyroid drugs. The gene calls are TRBV7-9 and TRBJ1-1; tentatively, D is TRBD1 (6 bases). This TCR was sampled from a female donor with Graves disease. CDR3: CASSLARRGPEAFF. As DNA, the CDR3 is TGTGCCAGCAGCTTAGCAAGACGGGGGCCTGAAGCTTTCTTT.